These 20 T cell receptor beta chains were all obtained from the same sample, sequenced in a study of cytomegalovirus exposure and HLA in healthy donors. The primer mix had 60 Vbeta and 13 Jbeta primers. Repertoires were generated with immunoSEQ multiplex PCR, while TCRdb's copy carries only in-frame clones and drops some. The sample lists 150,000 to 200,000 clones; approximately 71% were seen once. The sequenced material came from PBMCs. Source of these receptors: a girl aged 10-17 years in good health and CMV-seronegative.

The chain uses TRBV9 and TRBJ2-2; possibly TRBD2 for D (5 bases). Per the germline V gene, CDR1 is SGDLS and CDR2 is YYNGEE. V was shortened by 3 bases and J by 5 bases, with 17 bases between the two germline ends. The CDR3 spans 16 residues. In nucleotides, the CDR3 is TGTGCCAGCAGCGCCGTCCCACGGGGTCAGACCGGGGAGCTGTTTTTT. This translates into CASSAVPRGQTGELFF.

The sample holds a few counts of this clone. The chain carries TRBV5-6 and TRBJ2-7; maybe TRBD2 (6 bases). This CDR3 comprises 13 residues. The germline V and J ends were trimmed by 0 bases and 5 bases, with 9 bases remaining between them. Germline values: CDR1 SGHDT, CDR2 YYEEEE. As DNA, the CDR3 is TGTGCCAGCAGCTTGGTGGGGGGTCACGAGCAGTACTTC. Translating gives CASSLVGGHEQYF.

CDR3 residues: CASRGGFGANTEAFF. The CDR3 DNA reads as TGTGCCAGCAGGGGAGGGTTCGGAGCTAACACTGAAGCTTTCTTT. This chain uses TRBV27 with TRBJ1-1; D ambiguous. In germline, CDR1 is MNHEY, CDR2 SMNVEV (reference sequence). There are 15 residues in the CDR3. Trimming removed 6 bases from V and 2 bases from J, with 16 bases in between.

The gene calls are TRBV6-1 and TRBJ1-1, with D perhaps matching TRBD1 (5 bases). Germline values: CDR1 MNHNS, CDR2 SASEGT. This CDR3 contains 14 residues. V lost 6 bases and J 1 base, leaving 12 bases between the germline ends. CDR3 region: CASRSPGGNTEAFF. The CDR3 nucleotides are TGTGCCAGCAGGTCGCCCGGGGGGAACACTGAAGCTTTCTTT.

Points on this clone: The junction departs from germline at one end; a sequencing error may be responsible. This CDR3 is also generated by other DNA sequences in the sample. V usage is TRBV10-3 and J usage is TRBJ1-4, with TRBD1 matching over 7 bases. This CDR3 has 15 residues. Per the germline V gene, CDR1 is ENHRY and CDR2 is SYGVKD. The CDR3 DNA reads TGTGCCATCAGTGATTTAGGGGGCAGGGATGAAAAGCTGTTTTTT. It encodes CAISDLGGRDEKLFF.

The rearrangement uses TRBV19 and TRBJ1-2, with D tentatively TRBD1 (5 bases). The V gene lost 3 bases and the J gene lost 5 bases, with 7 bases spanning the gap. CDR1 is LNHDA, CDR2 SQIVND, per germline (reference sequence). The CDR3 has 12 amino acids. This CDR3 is CASSISGYGYTF. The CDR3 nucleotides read TGTGCCAGTAGTATTTCAGGGTATGGCTACACCTTC.

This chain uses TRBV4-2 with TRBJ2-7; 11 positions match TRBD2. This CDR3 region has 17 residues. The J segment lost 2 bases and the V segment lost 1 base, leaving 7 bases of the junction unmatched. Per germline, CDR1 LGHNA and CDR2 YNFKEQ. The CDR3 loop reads CASSQVGLAGGTYEQYF. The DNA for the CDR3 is TGTGCCAGCAGCCAAGTGGGGCTAGCGGGGGGAACCTACGAGCAGTACTTC.

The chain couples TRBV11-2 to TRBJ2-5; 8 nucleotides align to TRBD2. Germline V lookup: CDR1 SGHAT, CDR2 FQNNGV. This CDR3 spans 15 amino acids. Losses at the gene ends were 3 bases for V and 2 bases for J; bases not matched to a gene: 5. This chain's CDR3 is CASSFSGGEQETQYF. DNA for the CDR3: TGTGCCAGCAGCTTCTCGGGGGGGGAACAAGAGACCCAGTACTTC.

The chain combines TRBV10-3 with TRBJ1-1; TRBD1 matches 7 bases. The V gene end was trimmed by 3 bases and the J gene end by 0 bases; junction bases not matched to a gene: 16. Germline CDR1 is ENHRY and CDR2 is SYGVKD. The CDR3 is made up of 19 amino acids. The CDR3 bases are TGTGCCATCAGTGACCCAGGACGAAGCCGGGACAGCATGAACACTGAAGCTTTCTTT. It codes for CAISDPGRSRDSMNTEAFF.

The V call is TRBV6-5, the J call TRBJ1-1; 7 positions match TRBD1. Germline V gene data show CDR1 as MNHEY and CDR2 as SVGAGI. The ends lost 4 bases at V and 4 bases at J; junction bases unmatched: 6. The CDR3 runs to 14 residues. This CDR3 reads CASSSGQASTEAFF. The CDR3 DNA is TGTGCCAGCAGTTCAGGACAGGCGAGCACTGAAGCTTTCTTT.

CDR3 bases: TGTGCCAGCAGCTTCTCCGGAACGGGAGAGACCCAGTACTTC. Its protein product is CASSFSGTGETQYF. This sequence joins TRBV7-9 and TRBJ2-5; D remains unclear. From germline, CDR1 is SEHNR and CDR2 FQNEAQ (reference sequence). The CDR3 is 14 amino acids. Between the trimmed V and J ends, which lost 3 bases and 4 bases, there was a span of 12 bases.

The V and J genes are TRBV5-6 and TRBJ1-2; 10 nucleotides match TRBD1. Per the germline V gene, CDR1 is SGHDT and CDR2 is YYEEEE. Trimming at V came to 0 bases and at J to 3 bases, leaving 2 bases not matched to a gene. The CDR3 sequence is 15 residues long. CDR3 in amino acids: CASSLGGTGDYGYTF. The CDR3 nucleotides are TGTGCCAGCAGCTTGGGTGGGACAGGGGACTATGGCTACACCTTC.

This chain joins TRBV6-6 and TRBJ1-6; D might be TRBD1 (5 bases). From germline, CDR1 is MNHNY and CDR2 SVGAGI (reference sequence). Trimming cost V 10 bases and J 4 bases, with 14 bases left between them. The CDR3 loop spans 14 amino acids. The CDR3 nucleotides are TGTGCCATCCGACCCGACAGTTATAATTCACCCCTCCACTTT. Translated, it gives CAIRPDSYNSPLHF.

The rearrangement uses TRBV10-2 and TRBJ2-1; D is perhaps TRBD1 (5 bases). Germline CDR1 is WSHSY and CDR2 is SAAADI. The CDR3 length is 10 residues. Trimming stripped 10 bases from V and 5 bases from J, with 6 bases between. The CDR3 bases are TGCGCCACAGGGCACAATGAGCAGTTCTTC. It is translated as CATGHNEQFF.

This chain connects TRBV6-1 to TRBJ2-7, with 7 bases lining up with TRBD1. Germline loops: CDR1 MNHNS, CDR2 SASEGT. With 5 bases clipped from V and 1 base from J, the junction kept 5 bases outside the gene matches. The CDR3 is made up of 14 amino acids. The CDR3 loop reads CASSFDRVSYEQYF. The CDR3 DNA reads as TGTGCCAGCAGTTTTGACAGGGTATCCTACGAGCAGTACTTC.

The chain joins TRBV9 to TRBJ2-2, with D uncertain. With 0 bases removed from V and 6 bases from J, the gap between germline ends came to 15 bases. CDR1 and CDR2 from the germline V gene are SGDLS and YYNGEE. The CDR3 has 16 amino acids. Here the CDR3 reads CASSVAFQSPAGELFF. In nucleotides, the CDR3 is TGTGCCAGCAGCGTAGCTTTTCAATCTCCAGCCGGGGAGCTGTTTTTT.

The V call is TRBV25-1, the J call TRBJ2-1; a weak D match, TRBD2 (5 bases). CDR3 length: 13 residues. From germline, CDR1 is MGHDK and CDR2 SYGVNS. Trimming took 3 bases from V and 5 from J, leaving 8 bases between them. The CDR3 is CASSDTRHNEQFF. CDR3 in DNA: TGTGCCAGCAGTGACACTAGACACAATGAGCAGTTCTTC.

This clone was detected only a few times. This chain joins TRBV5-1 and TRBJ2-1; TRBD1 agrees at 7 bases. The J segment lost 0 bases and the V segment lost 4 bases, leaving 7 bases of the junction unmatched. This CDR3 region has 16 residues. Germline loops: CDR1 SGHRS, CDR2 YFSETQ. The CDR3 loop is CASSATGFSSYNEQFF. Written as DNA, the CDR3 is TGCGCCAGCAGCGCGACAGGGTTTAGCTCCTACAATGAGCAGTTCTTC.

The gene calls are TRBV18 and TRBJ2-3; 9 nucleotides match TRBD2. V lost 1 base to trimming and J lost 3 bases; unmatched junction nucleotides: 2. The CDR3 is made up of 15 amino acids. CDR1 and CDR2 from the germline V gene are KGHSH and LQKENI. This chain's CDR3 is CASSPLRGGTDTQYF. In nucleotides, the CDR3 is TGTGCCAGCTCACCACTGCGGGGGGGAACAGATACGCAGTATTTT.

CDR3 sequence (DNA): TGTGCCGCAAGGGAGGGGGGGCTCGGTGAGCAGTTCTTC. This codes for CAAREGGLGEQFF. This rearrangement joins TRBV27 to TRBJ2-1; D is possibly TRBD2 (7 bases). The CDR3 spans 13 residues. The germline gives CDR1 MNHEY, CDR2 SMNVEV (reference sequence). Trimming cost V 11 bases and J 9 bases, with 20 bases left between them.